One sample yielded the 10 T cell receptor beta chains listed below, sequenced in a study of identical twins. One entry per CDR3 protein, called by TCRdb with MiXCR from the 5' RACE reads. The sample carries under 300,000 distinct CDR3 sequences, about 6.7% recorded once. The same data also went into a second study, on T cells expressing NK-cell markers.

The specimen sequenced was CD8+ T cells sorted from blood. These receptors all stem from a woman under 30 in good health.

The gene calls are TRBV3-1 and TRBJ2-3; 7 bases map to TRBD2. Germline loops: CDR1 LGHDT, CDR2 YNNKEL (reference sequence). V gave up 3 bases and J gave up 2 bases; unmatched junction bases: 5. This CDR3 is 15 amino acids long. The CDR3 region is CASSHLAAVTDTQYF. In DNA, the CDR3 is TGTGCCAGCAGCCACCTAGCGGCGGTCACAGATACGCAGTATTTT.

CDR3 in DNA: TGCGCCAGCAGCTTCGGACTGGGAGGTTTGGGGCATGAGCAGTTCTTC. Protein: CASSFGLGGLGHEQFF. V is TRBV5-1 and J is TRBJ2-1; D is perhaps TRBD2 (6 bases). CDR1 SGHRS and CDR2 YFSETQ come from the germline V gene. The CDR3 sequence is 16 residues long. Between the trimmed V and J ends, which lost 2 bases and 8 bases, there was a span of 20 bases.

This clonotype has ten or more counts. The V gene is TRBV9, the J gene TRBJ2-7; weak D call: TRBD2 (7 bases). With 3 bases removed from V and 0 bases from J, the gap between germline ends came to 13 bases. In germline, CDR1 is SGDLS, CDR2 YYNGEE. This CDR3 contains 15 residues. The CDR3: CASSEGGTGSYEQYF. In DNA, the CDR3 is TGTGCCAGCAGCGAGGGGGGGACCGGCTCCTACGAGCAGTACTTC.

This clonotype was detected many times. J is TRBJ2-7 and V is TRBV12-3 or TRBV12-4, with TRBD2 as a possible D gene (6 bases). V lost 7 bases and J lost 3, with 16 bases in between. CDR3 length: 14 amino acids. CDR3: CASTLVGGVYEQYF. The DNA of the CDR3 is TGTGCCAGCACCCTCGTTGGAGGGGTCTACGAGCAGTACTTC.

CDR3 in amino acids: CASSLHSSNEQFF. CDR3 DNA sequence: TGTGCCAGCAGTTTACATAGCAGCAATGAGCAGTTCTTC. The chain combines TRBV27 with TRBJ2-1; D gene uncertain. Germline CDR1 is MNHEY and CDR2 is SMNVEV (reference sequence). V lost 2 bases to trimming and J lost 6 bases, with 8 bases between them. The CDR3 runs to 13 residues.

The V call is TRBV29-1, the J call TRBJ2-1, with D maybe TRBD1 (5 bases). CDR1 is SQVTM and CDR2 is ANQGSEA in the germline V gene. The CDR3 is made up of 13 amino acids. The CDR3 reads CGVGDRSYNEQFF. The DNA of the CDR3 is TGCGGGGTAGGGGATAGGTCCTACAATGAGCAGTTCTTC.

This clonotype was observed a few times. The chain couples TRBV9 to TRBJ2-3; the D is unclear. This CDR3 is 13 amino acids long. Germline CDR1 reads SGDLS; CDR2 reads YYNGEE. V was trimmed by 0 bases and J by 4 bases, leaving 6 bases between them. DNA for the CDR3: TGTGCCAGCAGCGTAGCGTTGTCAGATACGCAGTATTTT. Its protein product is CASSVALSDTQYF.

The rearrangement joins TRBV7-9 to TRBJ1-4, with 7 nucleotides matching TRBD1. The CDR3 length is 15 residues. Per the germline V gene, CDR1 is SEHNR and CDR2 is FQNEAQ (reference sequence). V was pared by 5 bases and J by 8 bases, with 11 bases of the junction left unmatched. CDR3 DNA: TGTGCCAGCAGCCACAGGACAGGTTCGGACGAAAAACTGTTTTTT. Encoded protein: CASSHRTGSDEKLFF.

J is TRBJ2-5 and V is TRBV3-1; weak D call: TRBD2 (5 bases). This CDR3 comprises 15 residues. Germline values: CDR1 LGHDT, CDR2 YNNKEL (reference sequence). The germline V and J ends were trimmed by 3 bases and 6 bases, with 17 bases remaining between them. The CDR3 loop reads CASSQPVPDGKTQYF. The CDR3 bases are TGTGCCAGCAGCCAGCCGGTACCAGACGGGAAGACCCAGTACTTC.

The sample holds many counts of this clonotype. The V gene is TRBV9, the J gene TRBJ2-1; the D is unclear. V was cut by 0 bases and J by 6 bases, with 7 bases left in between. Germline CDR1 is SGDLS and CDR2 is YYNGEE. This CDR3 is built from 13 residues. CDR3 sequence (DNA): TGTGCCAGCAGCGTAGGGCTGAGCAATGAGCAGTTCTTC. Its translation: CASSVGLSNEQFF. Complete variable domain (other parts from reference TRBV9 and TRBJ2-1): DSGVTQTPKHLITATGQRVTLRCSPRSGDLSVYWYQQSLDQGLQFLIQYYNGEERAKGNILERFSAQQFPDLHSELNLSSLELGDSALYFCASSVGLSNEQFFGPGTRLTVL.